Below are 8 T cell receptor beta chains sequenced from a single sample in a study of T cells in localized non-small cell lung cancer. Method: immunoSEQ multiplex PCR; TCRdb's copy keeps in-frame clones and lacks some. The sample yields fewer than 40,000 clones, roughly 90% seen once. The starting material was peripheral blood mononuclear cells, obtained before any cancer treatment. These receptors were taken from a man aged 35 to 69 with stage III lung adenocarcinoma.

The chain joins TRBV7-2 to TRBJ2-7; 10 positions agree with TRBD2. Germline lookup yields CDR1 SGHTA and CDR2 FQGNSA. The CDR3 has 15 residues. Trimming at V came to 5 bases and at J to 3 bases, leaving 7 bases not matched to a gene. CDR3 sequence reads: CASSTLSGGDYEQYF. The CDR3 region has the DNA TGTGCCAGCAGCACCCTAAGCGGGGGGGACTACGAGCAGTACTTC.

The gene calls are TRBV6-6 and TRBJ2-6; D unresolved. CDR1 and CDR2 (germline): MNHNY, SVGAGI (reference sequence). V lost 7 bases to trimming and J lost 1 base, with 8 bases between them. The CDR3 has 14 amino acids. The CDR3 DNA follows: TGTGCCAGCAAGGGCGCGTCTGGGGCCAACGTCCTGACTTTC. This translates into CASKGASGANVLTF.

J is TRBJ1-6 and V is TRBV19; D may be TRBD1 (5 bases). V dropped 6 bases and J dropped 0 bases, with 24 bases sitting between them. The germline CDR1 and CDR2 sequences are LNHDA and SQIVND (reference sequence). This CDR3 spans 20 amino acids. The CDR3 sequence: CASRRPQGDGLSSYNSPLHF. CDR3 bases: TGTGCCAGTAGGCGCCCTCAGGGAGACGGGCTGAGCTCCTATAATTCACCCCTCCACTTT.

V and J are TRBV4-1 and TRBJ2-3; D unclear. The germline CDR1 and CDR2 sequences are MGHRA and YSYEKL. Trimming removed 4 bases at V and 1 base at J, with 9 bases between. The CDR3 is 14 residues long. The CDR3 sequence: CASSPLLRTDTQYF. The CDR3 coding sequence is TGCGCCAGCAGCCCGCTCTTACGCACAGATACGCAGTATTTT.

CDR3 bases: TGTGCCATCAGTGATAGCGGGGGGGCCGTATTCAATGAGCAGTTCTTC. This gives the protein CAISDSGGAVFNEQFF. The chain recombines TRBV10-3 with TRBJ2-1; 11 bases are a match to TRBD2. Germline V gene sequence: CDR1 ENHRY, CDR2 SYGVKD. The CDR3 has 16 amino acids. The V gene end was trimmed by 3 bases and the J gene end by 6 bases; junction bases not matched to a gene: 7.

This clone was observed a few times. V gene TRBV6-5 combines with J gene TRBJ1-6; D uncertain. The CDR3 has 14 residues. Per germline, CDR1 MNHEY and CDR2 SVGAGI. Trimming removed 6 bases from V and 0 bases from J, with 6 bases in between. CDR3 sequence (DNA): TGTGCCAGCAGAACGAGCTCCTATAATTCACCCCTCCACTTT. This codes for CASRTSSYNSPLHF.

The gene calls are TRBV21-1 and TRBJ1-4; the table's D call TRBD1 went unverified against the DNA. TRBV21-1 is assigned pseudogene status. The CDR3 contains 13 residues. CDR3 protein: CASSSWGNEKLFF. CDR3 nucleotide sequence: TGTGCCAGCAGCAGTTGGGGCAATGAAAAACTGTTTTTT.

This chain joins TRBV7-9 and TRBJ1-2; a weak D match, TRBD1 (5 bases). V was pared by 3 bases and J by 4 bases, with 12 bases between. CDR1 and CDR2 (germline): SEHNR, FQNEAQ (reference sequence). This CDR3 region has 14 residues. In DNA form, the CDR3 reads TGTGCCAGCAGCTTGGGACTCAATAGCTATGGCTACACCTTC. Residues: CASSLGLNSYGYTF.